The table lists the clone carrying this T cell receptor beta chain with a count of one. What it recognizes is unknown. TCR beta cDNA was reverse-transcribed from roughly 520 ng of total RNA. The reaction used a constant-region primer and ProtoScript II reverse transcriptase. Three-round nested multiplex PCR performed with slightly modified ARM-PCR produced the TCR beta libraries. Running nine to ten cycles apiece, the first two PCR rounds relied on TRBV1-TRBV30 forward primers together with a C-beta reverse primer. TCRdb recomputed calls from the multiplex PCR reads with MiXCR, one row per CDR3 protein. The sample holds roughly 330,000 distinct CDR3 sequences, about 65% seen once. The germline V gene encodes CDR1 MNHNS and CDR2 SASEGT. The V end lost 8 bases, the J end lost 6 bases, and 16 bases lay between the germline ends. This CDR3 region has 14 residues. RNA isolated from unsorted whole blood supplied the blood RNA, with germline DNA also extracted.

The data stem from a study of tumor-infiltrating lymphocytes in primary liver carcinoma. Study-wide points: Significantly greater top-250-clone fractions characterized tumors relative to blood (p = 0.039).

What was sequenced was peripheral blood. The genes are TRBV6-1 and TRBJ2-2; TRBD2 might be the D (6 bases). The origin of this receptor is a man aged 35-49 years with primary liver carcinoma and hepatitis B virus infection. CDR3 sequence (DNA): TGTGCCAGCGGGCCTAGAGGGAGGCCCGGGGAGCTGTTTTTT. It encodes CASGPRGRPGELFF.